The rows below give T cell receptor beta chains drawn from one sample of a study of cytomegalovirus exposure and HLA in healthy donors. Libraries were prepared by immunoSEQ multiplex PCR; TCRdb keeps only in-frame clonotypes and omits some of them. Of approximately 84,000 clones in the sample, roughly 74% were seen once. The sequencing sample was made of PBMCs. These receptor sequences come from a middle-aged man in good health and CMV-seronegative. Both conserved end residues are part of each CDR3.

TRBJ2-5 14 TRBV6-5 CASRGTGPIETQYF
TRBJ2-3 16 TRBV7-9 CASREYGGARIDTQYF
TRBJ2-3 15 TRBV28 CASSLWSASGSTQYF
TRBJ1-4 15 TRBV5-8 CASSLNDRGNEKLFF
TRBJ2-1 17 TRBV23-1 CASSQSFLAGGCNEQFF
TRBJ2-5 13 TRBV15 CATSKGQQETQYF
TRBJ2-6 15 TRBV7-6 CASSLSHSGANVLTF
TRBJ2-1 17 TRBV5-5 CASSFGLLAGESNEQFF
TRBJ1-2 11 TRBV20-1 CSATRGVGYTF
TRBJ1-2 15 TRBV27 CASSPGRARDYGYTF
TRBJ1-1 13 TRBV28 CASINSGQGEAFF
TRBJ1-5 15 TRBV30 CAWSVPGREGQPQHF
TRBJ2-5 14 TRBV6-5 CASSYSAGRETQYF
TRBJ2-1 14 TRBV7-8 CASIAGGAYNEQFF
TRBJ2-6 17 TRBV5-1 CASSPIPQGAGANVLTF
TRBJ1-2 13 TRBV19 CASSMQANYGYTF
TRBJ2-1 19 TRBV5-4 CASSRGLAGGLSSYNEQFF
TRBJ1-5 14 TRBV2 CASSETTGNQPQHF